A selection of T cell receptor beta chains follows, all from one sample in a study of OX40 agonist ivuxolimab in advanced cancers. Here immunoSEQ multiplex PCR was the method, and the copy in TCRdb shows in-frame clones only, minus some. The table lists tens of thousands of clones, approximately 84% of them singletons, with about 34% in the top ten. This sample comprised CD4+ or CD8+ T cells sorted from blood, obtained in a trial of the OX40 agonist ivuxolimab. Receptors were obtained from an adult with an advanced solid tumor such as melanoma, head and neck, liver or kidney cancer. Both conserved end residues are part of each CDR3. The D gene is left open where the match is weak. Rows may omit the clone size; those that give it use once, few, many or a size class.

J gene,V gene,clone size,D gene,CDR3 protein,CDR3 DNA
TRBJ1-5,TRBV7-9,.,.,CASSLYNPNSNQPQHF,TGTGCCAGCAGCTTGTACAACCCAAATAGCAATCAGCCCCAGCATTTT
TRBJ2-3,TRBV6-1,.,.,CASSLPSGTDTQYF,TGTGCCAGCAGTCTCCCAAGCGGCACAGATACGCAGTATTTT
TRBJ2-7,TRBV11-3,.,.,CASSPPGLPYEQYF,TGTGCCAGCAGCCCGCCGGGACTTCCCTACGAGCAGTACTTC
TRBJ2-3,TRBV5-1,.,TRBD2,CASSPGTSGSTDTQYF,TGCGCCAGCAGCCCGGGGACTAGCGGGAGCACAGATACGCAGTATTTT
TRBJ2-4,TRBV7-6,few,TRBD2,CASSPYQGAGGQNIQYF,TGTGCCAGCAGCCCCTACCAGGGAGCGGGAGGACAGAACATTCAGTACTTC
TRBJ2-2,TRBV7-3,.,.,CASSATLNTGELFF,TGTGCCAGCAGCGCGACACTGAACACCGGGGAGCTGTTTTTT
TRBJ2-7,TRBV27,.,TRBD1,CASSMTGGAYEQYF,TGTGCCAGCAGTATGACAGGGGGCGCCTACGAGCAGTACTTC
TRBJ2-5,TRBV25-1,.,.,CASGQETQYF,TGTGCCAGCGGACAAGAGACCCAGTACTTC
TRBJ1-1,TRBV19,.,TRBD1,CASSIEGGRYTEAFF,TGTGCCAGTAGTATCGAAGGGGGCAGGTACACTGAAGCTTTCTTT
TRBJ2-2,TRBV6-1,.,TRBD1,CASRVGQGWTGELFF,TGTGCCAGCAGGGTAGGACAGGGTTGGACCGGGGAGCTGTTTTTT
TRBJ1-4,TRBV7-9,.,.,CASSLSMSNEKLFF,TGTGCCAGCAGCTTAAGCATGTCTAATGAAAAACTGTTTTTT
TRBJ1-1,TRBV5-1,.,.,CASSLNWGNTEAFF,TGCGCCAGCAGCTTGAATTGGGGGAACACTGAAGCTTTCTTT
TRBJ2-3,TRBV5-1,.,.,CASSLAATGYSSTDTQYF,TGCGCCAGCAGCTTGGCCGCTACGGGATACTCTAGCACAGATACGCAGTATTTT
TRBJ2-2,TRBV15,once,.,CATSWDTYTGELFF,TGTGCCACCAGTTGGGACACCTACACCGGGGAGCTGTTTTTT
TRBJ1-3,TRBV9,medium-sized,TRBD1,CASSPTGTGGVGNTIYF,TGTGCCAGCAGCCCTACGGGGACAGGGGGCGTCGGAAACACCATATATTTT
TRBJ2-1,TRBV5-4,.,TRBD1,CASSARDRSDEQFF,TGTGCCAGCAGCGCCCGGGACAGGAGTGATGAGCAGTTCTTC
TRBJ2-7,TRBV18,once,.,CASSLEMNYEQYF,TGTGCCAGCTCACTTGAGATGAACTACGAGCAGTACTTC
TRBJ2-1,TRBV25-1,.,.,CASSGPRDSLTHEQFF,TGTGCCAGCAGTGGACCGCGGGACAGCCTGACCCATGAGCAGTTCTTC
TRBJ2-1,TRBV5-1,.,.,CAGDCADNEQFF,TGCGCTGGCGATTGCGCGGACAATGAGCAGTTCTTC
TRBJ2-2,TRBV27,once,.,CASSSRGLTGELFF,TGTGCCAGCAGTTCCAGGGGTTTGACCGGGGAGCTGTTTTTT
TRBJ1-1,TRBV7-9,.,.,CASSLGHEGTEAFF,TGTGCCAGCAGCTTAGGGCATGAGGGGACTGAAGCTTTCTTT
TRBJ2-1,TRBV7-6,.,.,CASSLAPGRYQENEQFF,TGTGCCAGCAGCTTAGCGCCGGGCCGTTACCAGGAGAATGAGCAGTTCTTC
TRBJ2-1,TRBV6-5,once,.,CASSYGGNEQFF,TGTGCCAGCAGTTACGGGGGCAATGAGCAGTTCTTC